This T cell receptor (beta chain) was sequenced for a study of radiotherapy plus CTLA-4 blockade in lung cancer. Study overall: Objective responses arose in approximately 17% of patients, and 25% to 35% experienced disease control.

This table comes from immunoSEQ multiplex PCR, and its TCRdb copy is limited to in-frame clones, with some not included. The table lists roughly 55,000 clones, approximately 70% of them singletons. The CDR3 is 12 amino acids. V was trimmed by 4 bases and J by 1 base, leaving 6 bases between them. The germline CDR1 and CDR2 sequences are SGHTS and YDEGEE. This sequence joins TRBV5-8 and TRBJ2-7; unclear D gene. The starting material was peripheral blood, obtained from a patient treated with radiotherapy plus ipilimumab. The TCR was taken from a human donor with non-small cell lung cancer whose response to radiotherapy plus ipilimumab could not be evaluated. CDR3 DNA: TGTGCCAGCAGCGTGTTATCCTACGAGCAGTACTTC. Translating it yields CASSVLSYEQYF.